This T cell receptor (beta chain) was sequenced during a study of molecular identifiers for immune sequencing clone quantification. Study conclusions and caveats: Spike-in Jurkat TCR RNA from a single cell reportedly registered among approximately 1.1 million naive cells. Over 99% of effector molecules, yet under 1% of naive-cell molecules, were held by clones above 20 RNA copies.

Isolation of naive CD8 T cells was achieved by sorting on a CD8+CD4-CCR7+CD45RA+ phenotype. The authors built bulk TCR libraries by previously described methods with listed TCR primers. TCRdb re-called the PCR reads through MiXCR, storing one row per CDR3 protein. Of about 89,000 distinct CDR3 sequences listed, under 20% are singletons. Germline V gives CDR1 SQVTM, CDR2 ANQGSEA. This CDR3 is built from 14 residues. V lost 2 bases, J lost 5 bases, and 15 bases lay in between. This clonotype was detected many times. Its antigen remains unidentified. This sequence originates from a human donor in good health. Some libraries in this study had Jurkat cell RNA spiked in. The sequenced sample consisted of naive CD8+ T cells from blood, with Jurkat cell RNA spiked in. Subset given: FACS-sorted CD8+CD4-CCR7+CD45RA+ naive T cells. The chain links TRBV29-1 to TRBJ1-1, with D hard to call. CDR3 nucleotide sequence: TGCAGCGTTGAAATTGGTGGCAGTCGGACTGAAGCTTTCTTT. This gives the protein CSVEIGGSRTEAFF. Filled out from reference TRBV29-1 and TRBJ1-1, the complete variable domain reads SAVISQKPSRDICQRGTSLTIQCQVDSQVTMMFWYRQQPGQSLTLIATANQGSEATYESGFVIDKFPISRPNLTFSTLTVSNMSPEDSSIYLCSVEIGGSRTEAFFGQGTRLTVV.